The 28 T cell receptor beta chains listed next were all sequenced from one sample in a study of cytomegalovirus exposure and HLA in healthy donors. The protocol was immunoSEQ multiplex PCR, while the TCRdb copy is restricted to in-frame clones and leaves out a portion. The data contain some 170,000 clones, around four fifths of them singletons. Sequenced sample: PBMCs. All receptors derive from a young man in good health and CMV-seropositive.

This chain links TRBV5-1 with TRBJ2-3; D is unresolved. The V end lost 1 base, the J end lost 1 base, and 10 bases lay between the germline ends. Per the germline V gene, CDR1 is SGHRS and CDR2 is YFSETQ. This CDR3 is built from 15 residues. CDR3 DNA: TGCGCCAGCAGCTTGAGTCAGTTACGCACAGATACGCAGTATTTT. Amino acid sequence: CASSLSQLRTDTQYF.

This clone turned up a few times. V and J are TRBV7-2 and TRBJ1-2; 7 bases agree with TRBD1. The CDR3 sequence is 15 residues long. Per germline, CDR1 SGHTA and CDR2 FQGNSA. J was trimmed by 0 bases and V by 5 bases; bases with no gene match: 6. The CDR3 sequence is CASSPQGEANYGYTF. CDR3 DNA: TGTGCCAGCAGCCCTCAGGGGGAAGCTAACTATGGCTACACCTTC.

The chain employs TRBV5-1 and TRBJ2-1; 7 nucleotides align to TRBD1. The germline V gene encodes CDR1 SGHRS and CDR2 YFSETQ. The ends lost 2 bases at V and 8 bases at J; junction bases unmatched: 4. This CDR3 contains 13 residues. The CDR3 bases are TGCGCCAGCAGCTTCACAGGGGTCGATGAGCAGTTCTTC. Its translation is CASSFTGVDEQFF.

CDR3: CASSRGTVDEKLFF. CDR3 DNA: TGTGCCAGCAGCCGGGGGACGGTAGATGAAAAACTGTTTTTT. This sequence joins TRBV5-4 and TRBJ1-4; a possible D gene is TRBD1 (5 bases). Germline V gene lookup returns CDR1 SGHNT and CDR2 YYREEE (reference sequence). This CDR3 comprises 14 residues. Between the trimmed V and J ends, which lost 4 bases and 6 bases, there was a span of 13 bases.

The chain joins TRBV19 to TRBJ1-1, with D possibly being TRBD1 (6 bases). The length of the CDR3 is 17 residues. Germline assignment: CDR1 LNHDA and CDR2 SQIVND (reference sequence). V was pared by 5 bases and J by 0 bases, with 19 bases between. CDR3 in amino acids: CASSSNPLTGLNTEAFF. CDR3 nucleotides: TGTGCCAGTAGTTCAAACCCGTTAACAGGGCTGAACACTGAAGCTTTCTTT. Filled out from reference TRBV19 and TRBJ1-1, the complete variable domain reads DGGITQSPKYLFRKEGQNVTLSCEQNLNHDAMYWYRQDPGQGLRLIYYSQIVNDFQKGDIAEGYSVSREKKESFPLTVTSAQKNPTAFYLCASSSNPLTGLNTEAFFGQGTRLTVV.

This clone has a handful of counts. This chain uses TRBV19 with TRBJ1-1; 11 positions match TRBD1. Germline-derived CDR1 and CDR2 are LNHDA and SQIVND (reference sequence). The V segment lost 3 bases and the J segment 3 bases; nucleotides outside the gene matches: 3. The CDR3 runs to 15 residues. Here the CDR3 DNA reads TGTGCCAGTAGTATTCGGACAGGGGGCCACACTGAAGCTTTCTTT. It yields the protein CASSIRTGGHTEAFF.

This clone was observed a few times. V is TRBV23-1 and J is TRBJ1-6, with 7 bases identical to TRBD1. TRBV23-1 is annotated as an ORF whose role is uncertain. The CDR3 extends over 16 amino acids. The trim removed 0 bases at V and 9 bases at J, leaving 8 bases unmatched. CDR3 in DNA: TGCGCCAGCAGTCAATCGAAGGGGGCCATCGGTTCACCCCTCCACTTT. Its protein product is CASSQSKGAIGSPLHF.

This clone was recorded only once. The CDR3 protein is CASSSRRGANEQFF. CDR3 bases: TGTGCCAGCAGCTCTCGTCGCGGGGCGAATGAGCAGTTCTTC. V gene TRBV11-3 combines with J gene TRBJ2-1; D possibly corresponds to TRBD2 (6 bases). The CDR3 sequence is 14 residues long. Germline V lookup: CDR1 SGHNT, CDR2 YENEEA. The V end was cut by 4 bases, the J end by 7 bases, with 14 bases between. Complete variable domain (other parts from reference TRBV11-3 and TRBJ2-1): EAGVVQSPRYKIIEKKQPVAFWCNPISGHNTLYWYLQNLGQGPELLIRYENEEAVDDSQLPKDRFSAERLKGVDSTLKIQPAELGDSAVYLCASSSRRGANEQFFGPGTRLTVL.

The chain is built from TRBV4-3 and TRBJ2-1, with 7 bases identical to TRBD2. The CDR3 is made up of 17 amino acids. The V and J ends lost 3 bases and 0 bases, in that order; junction bases with no gene match: 8. CDR1 is LGHNA, CDR2 YSLEER, per germline. The DNA of the CDR3 is TGCGCCAGCAGCCAGACAAGAGCGGGGCTCTCCTACAATGAGCAGTTCTTC. Translation gives CASSQTRAGLSYNEQFF.

The chain carries TRBV19 and TRBJ1-5; TRBD1 is a possible D gene (6 bases). The CDR3 spans 17 residues. V lost 5 bases and J lost 5, with 22 bases in between. CDR1 is LNHDA, CDR2 SQIVND, per germline (reference sequence). As DNA, the CDR3 is TGTGCCAGTAGTCTCCCCCCAAGGACAGTTCAACATCAGCCCCAGCATTTT. Amino acids: CASSLPPRTVQHQPQHF.

The gene calls are TRBV6-5 and TRBJ1-1; TRBD1 is a possible D gene (6 bases). Per germline, CDR1 MNHEY and CDR2 SVGAGI. V lost 7 bases, J lost 0 bases, and 12 bases lay in between. The CDR3 has 14 residues. This CDR3 is CASTPDSMNTEAFF. CDR3 nucleotide sequence: TGTGCCAGCACCCCGGACAGCATGAACACTGAAGCTTTCTTT.

V and J are TRBV13 and TRBJ2-1; tentatively, D is TRBD1 (5 bases). Trimming pared 0 bases from V and 2 bases from J, leaving 8 bases between. This CDR3 has 15 residues. Germline CDR1 PRHDT, CDR2 FYEKMQ (reference sequence). The CDR3, as DNA: TGTGCCAGCAGCTTAGGAGGGGTGGCCTACAATGAGCAGTTCTTC. Residues: CASSLGGVAYNEQFF.

This clone was counted a single time. CDR3 loop: CASSVAPRIAGAQGSGELFF. In DNA, the CDR3 is TGTGCCAGCAGCGTTGCACCTAGGATAGCGGGGGCCCAGGGATCCGGGGAGCTGTTTTTT. This chain connects TRBV9 to TRBJ2-2; 9 positions agree with TRBD2. Trimming at V came to 2 bases and at J to 6 bases, leaving 20 bases not matched to a gene. The CDR3 is 20 residues long. From germline, CDR1 is SGDLS and CDR2 YYNGEE.

The chain joins TRBV19 to TRBJ2-2; 10 nucleotides agree with TRBD2. The CDR3 sequence is 15 residues long. The trim removed 5 bases at V and 3 bases at J, leaving 3 bases unmatched. In germline, CDR1 is LNHDA, CDR2 SQIVND (reference sequence). The CDR3 region is CASSSGLAYTGELFF. The CDR3 nucleotides are TGTGCCAGTAGTTCGGGACTAGCGTACACCGGGGAGCTGTTTTTT.

V usage is TRBV7-8 and J usage is TRBJ1-2; D might be TRBD1 (6 bases). Germline CDR1 SGHVS, CDR2 FQNEAQ. The V end was cut by 5 bases, the J end by 8 bases, with 15 bases between. The CDR3 sequence is 13 residues long. The CDR3 spells CASSRETGYGYTF. Written as DNA, the CDR3 is TGTGCCAGCAGCCGAGAGACAGGCTACGGCTACACCTTC. The variable domain in full, completed from reference TRBV7-8 and TRBJ1-2, reads GAGVSQSPRYKVAKRGQDVALRCDPISGHVSLFWYQQALGQGPEFLTYFQNEAQLDKSGLPSDRFFAERPEGSVSTLKIQRTQQEDSAVYLCASSRETGYGYTFGSGTRLTVV.

This clone was detected a few times. V usage is TRBV5-1 and J usage is TRBJ2-1; 8 bases match TRBD1. Germline V gene data show CDR1 as SGHRS and CDR2 as YFSETQ. The J segment lost 6 bases and the V segment lost 7 bases, leaving 18 bases of the junction unmatched. This CDR3 has 17 amino acids. DNA for the CDR3: TGCGCCAGCTCAATGCTACCCGGGGACAGGTGGGGCAATGAGCAGTTCTTC. It is translated as CASSMLPGDRWGNEQFF.

This chain uses TRBV7-6 with TRBJ2-1; 11 bases align to TRBD2. Germline values: CDR1 SGHVS, CDR2 FNYEAQ. CDR3 length equals 14 residues. V was pared by 1 base and J by 8 bases, with 1 base of the junction left unmatched. The CDR3 DNA reads TGTGCCAGCAGCTTAGGTAGCGGGGGGGATGAGCAGTTCTTC. Translation: CASSLGSGGDEQFF. The variable domain in full, with the rest retrieved from reference TRBV7-6 and TRBJ2-1, is GAGVSQSPRYKVTKRGQDVALRCDPISGHVSLYWYRQALGQGPEFLTYFNYEAQQDKSGLPNDRFSAERPEGSISTLTIQRTEQRDSAMYRCASSLGSGGDEQFFGPGTRLTVL.

This sequence joins TRBV5-1 and TRBJ2-7; possibly TRBD2 for D (7 bases). Trimming stripped 2 bases from V and 4 bases from J, with 19 bases between. Germline values: CDR1 SGHRS, CDR2 YFSETQ. The CDR3 contains 16 residues. CDR3 DNA sequence: TGCGCCAGCAGCTTTCACGGCGGGGGCGCAGAATACGAGCAGTACTTC. Translation: CASSFHGGGAEYEQYF.

The chain uses TRBV18 and TRBJ2-7, with TRBD1 matching over 9 bases. This CDR3 has 13 residues. Germline values: CDR1 KGHSH, CDR2 LQKENI. Trimming at V came to 2 bases and at J to 4 bases, leaving 0 bases not matched to a gene. This CDR3 is CASSPGTGYEQYF. CDR3 nucleotide sequence: TGTGCCAGCTCACCAGGGACAGGGTACGAGCAGTACTTC.

The chain couples TRBV2 to TRBJ2-7; a weak D match, TRBD1 (5 bases). V was pared by 7 bases and J by 2 bases, with 15 bases between. The V gene's germline CDR1 is SNHLY and CDR2 FYNNEI. This CDR3 comprises 14 residues. The CDR3 coding sequence is TGTGCCAGCACCGGCGGAGACAGCCCCTACGAGCAGTACTTC. Residues: CASTGGDSPYEQYF.

This clone is a singleton in its sample. The J gene is TRBJ1-2, the V gene TRBV4-1, with 7 bases identical to TRBD1. This CDR3 contains 16 residues. CDR1 and CDR2 from the germline V gene are MGHRA and YSYEKL. Losses at the gene ends were 0 bases for V and 0 bases for J; bases not matched to a gene: 4. In DNA, the CDR3 is TGCGCCAGCAGCCAAGACCCGGGACAGACTAACTATGGCTACACCTTC. It yields the protein CASSQDPGQTNYGYTF.

The chain employs TRBV4-3 and TRBJ1-4, with D tentatively TRBD1 (5 bases). This CDR3 is 15 amino acids long. From germline, CDR1 is LGHNA and CDR2 YSLEER. V was pared by 1 base and J by 8 bases, with 14 bases between. CDR3 DNA sequence: TGCGCCAGCAGCCAAGTTGGGGCAGGGAACGAAAAACTGTTTTTT. Its protein product is CASSQVGAGNEKLFF.

This CDR3 reads CASSLERGVLYNEQFF. The DNA for the CDR3 is TGTGCCAGCAGCTTGGAGCGGGGGGTTCTTTACAATGAGCAGTTCTTC. The V and J genes are TRBV5-4 and TRBJ2-1; 9 nucleotides align to TRBD2. V lost 0 bases to trimming and J lost 4 bases; unmatched junction nucleotides: 5. The germline V gene has CDR1 SGHNT and CDR2 YYREEE (reference sequence). The CDR3 sequence is 16 residues long.

This CDR3 is CASSYSVGGPRAQYF. The CDR3 region has the DNA TGTGCCAGCAGTTACTCGGTCGGGGGGCCCCGAGCCCAGTACTTC. The chain joins TRBV6-5 to TRBJ2-5, with TRBD2 as a possible D gene (7 bases). Looked up from germline, CDR1 is MNHEY and CDR2 is SVGAGI. V dropped 0 bases and J dropped 9 bases, with 17 bases sitting between them. The CDR3 sequence is 15 residues long.

V and J are TRBV4-1 and TRBJ1-6, with 9 bases aligning to TRBD1. The CDR3 contains 16 residues. Trimming at V came to 0 bases and at J to 10 bases, leaving 7 bases not matched to a gene. Germline V lookup: CDR1 MGHRA, CDR2 YSYEKL. The CDR3 here is CASSQDFDRGGSPLHF. The CDR3 DNA reads TGCGCCAGCAGCCAAGATTTCGACAGGGGGGGATCACCCCTCCACTTT.

The gene calls are TRBV7-2 and TRBJ2-1; 11 bases fit TRBD2. The germline CDR1 and CDR2 sequences are SGHTA and FQGNSA. CDR3 length: 18 amino acids. J lost 4 bases, V lost 6 bases, and 14 bases had no gene match. The CDR3 loop is CASRPTSGGGPYYNEQFF. CDR3 nucleotide sequence: TGTGCCAGCAGGCCAACTAGCGGGGGAGGCCCCTATTACAATGAGCAGTTCTTC.

CDR3 sequence: CASSHGGGYTF. DNA of the CDR3: TGTGCCAGCAGTCACGGTGGTGGCTACACCTTC. The chain joins TRBV11-2 to TRBJ1-2; D gene ambiguous. CDR3 length equals 11 residues. CDR1 is SGHAT and CDR2 is FQNNGV in the germline V gene. The V and J ends lost 6 bases and 7 bases respectively, with 9 bases between them.

The chain uses TRBV13 and TRBJ2-5; D is ambiguous. Deletions cut 4 bases from V and 5 bases from J, with 8 bases between. The CDR3 spans 12 residues. CDR1 is PRHDT and CDR2 is FYEKMQ in the germline V gene (reference sequence). The CDR3 DNA is TGTGCCAGCAGCTCAGAATGGGAGACCCAGTACTTC. Encoded protein: CASSSEWETQYF.